The 15 T cell receptor beta chains below come from one sample, sequenced in a study of cytomegalovirus exposure and HLA in healthy donors. Amplification used 60 Vbeta primers and 13 Jbeta primers. The protocol was immunoSEQ multiplex PCR, while the TCRdb copy is restricted to in-frame clones and leaves out a portion. The sample shows roughly 200,000 clones, around a tenth of them seen only once. Sequenced: PBMCs. These receptors all stem from a woman in her twenties or thirties in good health and CMV-seropositive.

This clone occurred a few times. V is TRBV9 and J is TRBJ1-2; 8 bases match TRBD1. J was trimmed by 8 bases and V by 4 bases; bases with no gene match: 10. This CDR3 spans 14 amino acids. Germline assignment: CDR1 SGDLS and CDR2 YYNGEE. CDR3 residues: CASSSGQGMEGYTF. The CDR3 DNA is TGTGCCAGCAGCTCTGGACAGGGCATGGAGGGCTACACCTTC.

This clone was counted only a few times. V and J are TRBV14 and TRBJ2-7; maybe TRBD2 (6 bases). Per the germline V gene, CDR1 is SGHDN and CDR2 is FVKESK. The CDR3 consists of 15 residues. The V gene lost 4 bases and the J gene lost 0 bases, with 13 bases spanning the gap. CDR3 sequence: CASSPGLPSSYEQYF. CDR3 DNA: TGTGCCAGCAGCCCGGGACTCCCGAGCTCCTACGAGCAGTACTTC.

The chain links TRBV2 to TRBJ2-2, with 7 bases that match TRBD2. CDR1 SNHLY and CDR2 FYNNEI come from the germline V gene. This CDR3 spans 16 amino acids. V lost 3 bases to trimming and J lost 6 bases; unmatched junction nucleotides: 10. The CDR3 here is CASSEGGTQGAGELFF. The DNA for the CDR3 is TGTGCCAGCAGTGAGGGGGGGACCCAGGGCGCCGGGGAGCTGTTTTTT.

This clone was found a few times. This sequence joins TRBV19 and TRBJ2-2; 10 positions match TRBD1. The CDR3 covers 14 residues. Germline trimming cut 10 bases from V and 7 bases from J; bases unmatched to any gene: 9. In germline, CDR1 is LNHDA, CDR2 SQIVND (reference sequence). The CDR3 DNA sequence: TGTGCCACCCGGGACAGGGGTTCGGTCGGGGAGCTGTTTTTT. It is translated as CATRDRGSVGELFF.

In this sample, this clone turned up a few times. The rearrangement links TRBV18 to TRBJ1-3, with D tentatively TRBD1 (6 bases). Germline CDR1 is KGHSH and CDR2 is LQKENI. The CDR3 loop spans 17 amino acids. V dropped 3 bases and J dropped 1 base, with 16 bases sitting between them. Written as DNA, the CDR3 is TGTGCCAGCTCACCTACGGACAGTGCCGGGTCTGGAAACACCATATATTTT. It codes for CASSPTDSAGSGNTIYF.

The chain recombines TRBV29-1 with TRBJ2-1, with 7 bases identical to TRBD1. Germline lookup yields CDR1 SQVTM and CDR2 ANQGSEA. The trim removed 4 bases at V and 3 bases at J, leaving 3 bases unmatched. There are 13 residues in the CDR3. This chain's CDR3 is CSVVAGGYNEQFF. The CDR3 DNA follows: TGCAGCGTTGTGGCAGGGGGCTACAATGAGCAGTTCTTC.

For this clone: A junction end diverges from the germline sequence, so it may reflect a read error. The identical CDR3 is also encoded by other nucleotide sequences in the sample. The V gene is TRBV6-5, the J gene TRBJ1-1; TRBD1 is a possible D gene (5 bases). This CDR3 region has 14 residues. CDR1 and CDR2 from the germline V gene are MNHEY and SVGAGI. CDR3 sequence: CASSYRGVGTEAFF. The DNA for the CDR3 is TGTGCCAGCAGTTATCGGGGAGTAGGGACTGAAGCTTTTTTT.

The chain has TRBV29-1 and TRBJ1-4; 7 nucleotides align to TRBD1. This CDR3 region has 13 residues. Germline values: CDR1 SQVTM, CDR2 ANQGSEA. Trimming cost V 2 bases and J 7 bases; bases outside gene matches: 4. The CDR3, as DNA: TGCAGCGTTGAAAGGGGGCGAGGTGAAAAACTGTTTTTT. This sequence encodes CSVERGRGEKLFF. Using reference TRBV29-1 and TRBJ1-4 for the parts outside the CDR3, the full variable domain is SAVISQKPSRDICQRGTSLTIQCQVDSQVTMMFWYRQQPGQSLTLIATANQGSEATYESGFVIDKFPISRPNLTFSTLTVSNMSPEDSSIYLCSVERGRGEKLFFGSGTQLSVL.

This chain connects TRBV5-6 to TRBJ2-7; D gene uncertain. Trimming pared 2 bases from V and 2 bases from J, leaving 11 bases between. Germline V gene sequence: CDR1 SGHDT, CDR2 YYEEEE. This CDR3 region has 14 residues. As DNA, the CDR3 is TGTGCCAGCAGCTTCCCTACCCCCCCCTACGAGCAGTACTTC. Translation: CASSFPTPPYEQYF.

The chain joins TRBV5-5 to TRBJ1-1; D is perhaps TRBD1 (6 bases). Germline-derived CDR1 and CDR2 are SGHKS and YYEKEE (reference sequence). V was cut by 1 base and J by 5 bases, with 15 bases left in between. The CDR3 consists of 15 residues. The CDR3 reads CASSLSRGRVTEAFF. The CDR3 DNA follows: TGTGCCAGCAGCTTGTCAAGGGGGAGAGTGACTGAAGCTTTCTTT.

This clone was seen only a few times. The rearrangement joins TRBV9 to TRBJ2-7; D perhaps matches TRBD2 (5 bases). The germline gives CDR1 SGDLS, CDR2 YYNGEE. Trimming stripped 2 bases from V and 0 bases from J, with 6 bases between. This CDR3 has 13 residues. The CDR3 region has the DNA TGTGCCAGCAGCGTTGGACTCTCCTACGAGCAGTACTTC. Amino acid sequence: CASSVGLSYEQYF.

This clone was seen more than once but under ten times. V gene TRBV29-1 combines with J gene TRBJ2-7, with D possibly being TRBD2 (6 bases). CDR1 and CDR2 from the germline V gene are SQVTM and ANQGSEA. The length of the CDR3 is 14 residues. With 1 base removed from V and 4 bases from J, the gap between germline ends came to 14 bases. The CDR3: CSVEARGRGYEQYF. The CDR3 nucleotides read TGCAGCGTTGAAGCAAGGGGCCGGGGGTACGAGCAGTACTTC.

The chain combines TRBV4-1 with TRBJ2-2, with TRBD2 matching 14 bases. From germline, CDR1 is MGHRA and CDR2 YSYEKL. The CDR3 loop spans 19 amino acids. V lost 2 bases and J lost 2; bases outside the gene matches: 7. The CDR3 nucleotides read TGCGCCAGCAGCCAACGACCGGGACTAGCGGGAGTTAACACCGGGGAGCTGTTTTTT. Protein product: CASSQRPGLAGVNTGELFF.

Remarks on this clone: The missing conserved phenylalanine or tryptophan at the end of this CDR3 makes a read error likely. The chain employs TRBV6-5 and TRBJ1-1, with D hard to call. The CDR3 totals 13 residues. Germline lookup yields CDR1 MNHEY and CDR2 SVGAGI. V was clipped by 6 bases and J by 1 base, with 9 bases between them. CDR3 protein: CASSRKGNTEAFL. The CDR3 coding sequence is TGTGCCAGCAGCCGAAAGGGGAACACTGAAGCTTTCCTT.

About this clone itself: One end of the junction varies from germline; a read error may be responsible. The V and J genes are TRBV10-1 and TRBJ1-4; TRBD1 might be the D (6 bases). CDR3 size: 13 residues. Per germline, CDR1 WNHNN and CDR2 SYGVQD (reference sequence). The chain's CDR3 is CARSVTGGEKLFF. CDR3 in DNA: TGCGCCAGAAGTGTGACAGGTGGAGAAAAACTGTTTTTT.